This T cell receptor beta chain was captured in a study of T cell repertoires in cytomegalovirus infection. MiXCR, applied by TCRdb to the reads, yields one record per CDR3 protein. The sample includes about 830,000 distinct CDR3 sequences, approximately 29% seen only once; the top ten take around 12%. The CDR3 contains 16 residues. Germline V gene sequence: CDR1 LGHDT, CDR2 YNNKEL (reference sequence). Trimming stripped 2 bases from V and 6 bases from J, with 17 bases between. A remark on this clonotype: Its antigen remains unidentified.

The input for sequencing was cultured CD8+ T cells from PBMCs, taken from culture after CMV antigen stimulation. The TCR sequence derives from a human donor in good health (CMV status not recorded). Some clones in this sample may be carry-over from other donors' samples. This chain uses TRBV3-1 with TRBJ2-1; D tentatively fits TRBD1 or TRBD2 (5 bases each). The CDR3 bases are TGTGCCAGCAGCCAATACCGGGACGGGTGGGGCAATGAGCAGTTCTTC. Translating it yields CASSQYRDGWGNEQFF.